This T cell receptor beta chain was profiled in a study of blood T cells in healthy people across ages. The wider study: When template switching was applied, about one barcoded beta molecule was captured per two T cells. Study outcomes and limitations: Using unsorted PBMCs precluded a conclusive naive versus antigen-experienced comparison. Diversity was higher, and naive CD4+ cells more numerous, in long-lived donors than in aged donors.

With respect to this clonotype: Its target is not known.

Around 10 milliliters was the volume of peripheral blood drawn from each donor. Then a second PCR, running about 6 to 12 cycles, was carried out with a sample-barcoded 5' primer and a J-beta primer mix. TCRdb reprocessed the 5' RACE reads with MiXCR, giving one entry per CDR3 protein. The sample yields more than 700,000 distinct CDR3 sequences, roughly 50% seen once. The CDR3 length is 14 residues. The V gene end was trimmed by 5 bases and the J gene end by 6 bases; junction bases not matched to a gene: 8. V and J are TRBV12-3 or TRBV12-4 and TRBJ1-2, with 8 bases fitting TRBD1. The TCR was taken from an elderly man in good health. The sequencing input was blood. The CDR3 DNA reads as TGTGCCAGCAGTAAAGGACAGGGAGGCCATGGCTACACCTTC. Translating gives CASSKGQGGHGYTF.